This record covers a single T cell receptor beta chain. Its antigen is as yet unknown. The sample contains more than one DNA sequence encoding this CDR3. Naive CD8 cells comprised CD45RO-negative, CCR7-positively selected cells, excluding terminally differentiated effector memory CD45RA+ cells. Healthy and HIV-negative, the adult donors had no recent acute infections or vaccinations. Adults of Caucasian background living in Nashville, Tennessee made up all donors. Method: immunoSEQ multiplex PCR; TCRdb's copy keeps in-frame clones and lacks some. The sample carries some 2 million clones, about 95% recorded once. The sample originates from a study of shared clonotypes between healthy human individuals. As for the study in general: Sampling drew on donors who were a couple of women and three men aged 18 to 49.

Regarding the study as a whole: It was observed that roughly 5.4% of naive CD4 clonotypes were shared across a handful of donors.

Sequencing was done on a sample of naive CD8+ T cells sorted from blood. This sequence originates from a man between 18 and 29 years old in good health.

The CDR3 DNA reads as TGTGCCAGCAGCCCCGAGGGGGAGACCCAGTACTTC. Translating it yields CASSPEGETQYF. The genes are TRBV7-9 and TRBJ2-5; D could derive from TRBD1 or TRBD2 (5 bases each). The V end lost 5 bases, the J end lost 5 bases, and 9 bases lay between the germline ends. The length of the CDR3 is 12 residues. Per germline, CDR1 SEHNR and CDR2 FQNEAQ (reference sequence).